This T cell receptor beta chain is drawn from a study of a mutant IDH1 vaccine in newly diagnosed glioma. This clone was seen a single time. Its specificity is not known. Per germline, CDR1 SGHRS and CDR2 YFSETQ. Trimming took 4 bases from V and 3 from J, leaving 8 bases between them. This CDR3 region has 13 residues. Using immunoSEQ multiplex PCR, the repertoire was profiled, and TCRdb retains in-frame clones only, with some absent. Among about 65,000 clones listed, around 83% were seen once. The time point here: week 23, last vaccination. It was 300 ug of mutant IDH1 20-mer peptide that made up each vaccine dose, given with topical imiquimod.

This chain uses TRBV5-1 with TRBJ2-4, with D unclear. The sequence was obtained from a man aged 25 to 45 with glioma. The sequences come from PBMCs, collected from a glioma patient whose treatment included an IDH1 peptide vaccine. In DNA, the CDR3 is TGCGCCAGCAGCCAGAACTACAAAAACATTCAGTACTTC. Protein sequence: CASSQNYKNIQYF. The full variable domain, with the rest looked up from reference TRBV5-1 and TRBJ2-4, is KAGVTQTPRYLIKTRGQQVTLSCSPISGHRSVSWYQQTPGQGLQFLFEYFSETQRNKGNFPGRFSGRQFSNSRSEMNVSTLELGDSALYLCASSQNYKNIQYFGAGTRLSVL.